These 26 T cell receptor beta chains were sequenced from one sample in a study of spatial heterogeneity in lung cancer. One entry per CDR3 protein, called by TCRdb with MiXCR from the 5' RACE reads. Of about 10,000 distinct CDR3 sequences in the sample, approximately 50% were seen once. Study results and limitations: Mutation tallies in tumors tracked expanded intratumoral alpha and beta TCR counts.

Specified time point: sample taken at primary tumor resection. No antigen is known for these receptors. Specimen: lung tumor tissue, collected at surgery. These receptor sequences come from a female donor with early-stage non-small cell lung cancer.

This clonotype was detected a few times. This beta chain represents an off-target read in a library built for alpha chains; its size is of limited meaning. This chain joins TRBV12-3 or TRBV12-4 and TRBJ1-6; a weak D match, TRBD1 (5 bases). The V end was cut by 3 bases, the J end by 10 bases, with 10 bases between. The CDR3 extends over 13 amino acids. CDR3 sequence (DNA): TGTGCCAGCAGTTTCGGGACGGGATCACCCCTCCACTTT. The encoded protein is CASSFGTGSPLHF.

For this clonotype: This beta chain was picked up by a library intended for alpha chains and is off target, so its count carries little meaning. The gene calls are TRBV10-3 and TRBJ2-3, with D uncertain. Germline CDR1 ENHRY, CDR2 SYGVKD. The length of the CDR3 is 12 residues. The V gene lost 3 bases and the J gene lost 0 bases, with 1 base spanning the gap. Here the CDR3 DNA reads TGTGCCATCAGTGACAGCACAGATACGCAGTATTTT. Translated, it gives CAISDSTDTQYF.

On this clonotype itself: This beta chain is an off-target read within a library intended for alpha chains, so its frequency means little. The chain uses TRBV28 and TRBJ1-2, with TRBD1 as a possible D gene (5 bases). Between the trimmed V and J ends, which lost 2 bases and 2 bases, there was a span of 6 bases. Germline V gene data show CDR1 as MDHEN and CDR2 as SYDVKM. CDR3 length equals 13 residues. The CDR3 spells CASSLPGNYGYTF. CDR3 nucleotide sequence: TGTGCCAGCAGTTTACCAGGGAACTATGGCTACACCTTC.

This clonotype is a singleton in its sample. The junction does not match germline at one end; this may be a read error. This beta chain was picked up by a library intended for alpha chains and is off target, so its count carries little meaning. J is TRBJ2-5 and V is TRBV4-3; 9 nucleotides agree with TRBD2. The length of the CDR3 is 16 residues. Germline loops: CDR1 LGHNA, CDR2 YSLEER. In DNA form, the CDR3 reads TGCGCAAGCAGCCGGGGACTAGCTACGTACCAAGAGACCCAGTACTTC. Translating it yields CASSRGLATYQETQYF.

A note on this clonotype: Because the library targeted alpha chains, this beta chain is an off-target read whose size means little. This chain connects TRBV5-6 to TRBJ2-1, with 10 positions matching TRBD2. Germline V lookup: CDR1 SGHDT, CDR2 YYEEEE. V dropped 8 bases and J dropped 6; count of bases not matched to a gene: 5. The CDR3 consists of 13 residues. CDR3 DNA sequence: TGTGCCAGTACTAGCGGGGTGCCCAATGAGCAGTTCTTC. This gives the protein CASTSGVPNEQFF.

Points on this clonotype: This beta chain came through as a stray read in a library set up for alpha chains, and its size says little. The chain joins TRBV28 to TRBJ2-5; the D is unclear. The CDR3 runs to 13 residues. Germline V CDR1 and CDR2: MDHEN, SYDVKM. The V end was cut by 6 bases, the J end by 5 bases, with 13 bases between. The CDR3 region has the DNA TGTGCCAGCAGGATACTCGGGTACGAGACCCAGTACTTC. Translating gives CASRILGYETQYF.

Points on this clonotype: The size of this beta chain means little, since it is a stray read in a library made for alpha chains. V and J are TRBV5-4 and TRBJ2-3; 12 positions match TRBD2. J gave up 2 bases and V 4 bases, and 5 bases lay outside the gene matches. This CDR3 spans 16 amino acids. CDR1 and CDR2 (germline): SGHNT, YYREEE (reference sequence). The CDR3, as DNA: TGTGCCAGCAGCCTACTAGCGGGGGGACCCACAGATACGCAGTATTTT. Translating it yields CASSLLAGGPTDTQYF.

On this clonotype: This beta chain came through as a stray read in a library set up for alpha chains, and its size says little. The V call is TRBV20-1, the J call TRBJ2-5, with 7 bases fitting TRBD2. Germline V lookup: CDR1 DFQATT, CDR2 SNEGSKA (reference sequence). The CDR3 is 16 residues long. Trimming at V came to 1 base and at J to 6 bases, leaving 14 bases not matched to a gene. For the CDR3, the DNA is TGCAGTGCTAGAGGGGTTGGACTAGGGATCGCTCAGACCCAGTACTTC. Translated: CSARGVGLGIAQTQYF.

As to this clonotype: The library was prepared for alpha chains; this beta chain is a stray read, so its frequency means little. J is TRBJ2-3 and V is TRBV29-1; D may be TRBD1 (6 bases). V was clipped by 3 bases and J by 3 bases, with 13 bases between them. The CDR3 extends over 14 amino acids. Germline CDR1 reads SQVTM; CDR2 reads ANQGSEA. The CDR3 reads CSVDKIRGTDTQYF. The CDR3 coding sequence is TGCAGCGTTGATAAGATCAGGGGAACAGATACGCAGTATTTT.

Comment on this clonotype: Its ends do not fully match the called genes, so a read error is possible. Little can be read into the size of this beta chain, an off-target read in a library designed for alpha chains. The chain links TRBV7-7 to TRBJ2-5, with TRBD1 matching over 10 bases. There are 19 residues in the CDR3. CDR1 SSHAT and CDR2 FNYEAQ come from the germline V gene (reference sequence). The CDR3 coding sequence is TGTGCTAGCAGCTTACGGACAGGGGGTTTAGAAAGGGCCCAAGAGACCCAGTACTTC. The encoded protein is CASSLRTGGLERAQETQYF.

A remark on this clonotype: This beta chain appears as a stray read in a library generated for alpha chains; its size is not informative. The chain combines TRBV25-1 with TRBJ2-1, with D possibly being TRBD2 (5 bases). This CDR3 contains 13 residues. V shed 4 bases and J shed 4 bases, with 8 bases lying between them. Germline CDR1 reads MGHDK; CDR2 reads SYGVNS. CDR3 DNA: TGTGCCAGCAGTGTCCCGGGGTACAATGAGCAGTTCTTC. Protein: CASSVPGYNEQFF.

On this clonotype: This beta chain was picked up by a library intended for alpha chains and is off target, so its count carries little meaning. The chain uses TRBV6-1 and TRBJ1-2; no reliable D call. The CDR3 runs to 13 residues. Germline assignment: CDR1 MNHNS and CDR2 SASEGT. V lost 6 bases to trimming and J lost 8 bases, with 16 bases between them. The CDR3 nucleotides read TGTGCCAGCAGCAAGATGGGAATTGGAGGCTACACCTTC. Translating it yields CASSKMGIGGYTF.

A word on this clonotype: The library was built for alpha chains, so this beta chain is an off-target read and its size means little. The chain employs TRBV7-9 and TRBJ2-7; D possibly corresponds to TRBD2 (5 bases). The germline gives CDR1 SEHNR, CDR2 FQNEAQ (reference sequence). The CDR3 length is 16 residues. V dropped 5 bases and J dropped 4 bases, with 21 bases sitting between them. Here the CDR3 reads CASSRNPMRVGYEQYF. DNA of the CDR3: TGTGCCAGCAGCCGTAATCCGATGAGGGTGGGGTACGAGCAGTACTTC.

The table lists this clonotype with a count of one. This beta chain turned up in a library designed for alpha chains; as an off-target read, its abundance says little. The chain carries TRBV4-1 and TRBJ1-6; 9 bases align to TRBD1. Germline CDR1 and CDR2: MGHRA and YSYEKL. Losses at the gene ends were 0 bases for V and 7 bases for J; bases not matched to a gene: 7. This CDR3 has 17 residues. CDR3 amino acids: CASSQDQYRGRNSPLHF. In nucleotides, the CDR3 is TGCGCCAGCAGCCAAGACCAATACAGGGGGCGCAATTCACCCCTCCACTTT.

To note about this clonotype: This beta chain is off target for a library built for alpha chains, so its abundance means little. The V and J genes are TRBV15 and TRBJ2-1, with TRBD2 matching 10 bases. CDR1 is LNHNV and CDR2 is YYDKDF in the germline V gene (reference sequence). The V segment lost 3 bases and the J segment 5 bases; nucleotides outside the gene matches: 7. The CDR3 extends over 16 amino acids. The CDR3, as DNA: TGTGCCACCAGCAGGGGTAGCGGGGGGACTCACAATGAGCAGTTCTTC. This sequence encodes CATSRGSGGTHNEQFF. The whole variable domain, filled in from reference TRBV15 and TRBJ2-1, reads DAMVIQNPRYQVTQFGKPVTLSCSQTLNHNVMYWYQQKSSQAPKLLFHYYDKDFNNEADTPDNFQSRRPNTSFCFLDIRSPGLGDTAMYLCATSRGSGGTHNEQFFGPGTRLTVL.

As regards this clonotype: A library made for alpha chains picked up this beta chain off target, so its size means little. The chain is built from TRBV7-9 and TRBJ2-1; weak D call: TRBD1 (5 bases). Trimming took off 1 base at V and 9 bases at J, with 13 bases between the two ends. This CDR3 has 14 residues. In germline, CDR1 is SEHNR, CDR2 FQNEAQ (reference sequence). The CDR3 DNA sequence: TGTGCCAGCAGCTTAGGAACCGATGGGGCTGAGCAGTTCTTC. It codes for CASSLGTDGAEQFF.

Remarks on this clonotype: This beta chain was picked up by a library intended for alpha chains and is off target, so its count carries little meaning. V gene TRBV5-1 combines with J gene TRBJ2-1; the match to TRBD2 covers 8 bases. This CDR3 contains 14 residues. Germline V gene data show CDR1 as SGHRS and CDR2 as YFSETQ. V trimming: 2 bases; J trimming: 5 bases; junction bases outside the gene matches: 3. DNA for the CDR3: TGCGCCAGCAGCTTCGGGGGGGCCCACAATGAGCAGTTCTTC. Protein sequence: CASSFGGAHNEQFF.

This clonotype has more than one count but fewer than ten. The size of this beta chain means little, since it is a stray read in a library made for alpha chains. The CDR3, as DNA: TGTGCCAGCAGCTCCGGGCCCGGGGGTTACAATCAGCCCCAGCATTTT. As protein: CASSSGPGGYNQPQHF. The rearrangement uses TRBV12-3 or TRBV12-4 and TRBJ1-5; D is perhaps TRBD1 (5 bases). The germline V and J ends were trimmed by 6 bases and 3 bases, with 18 bases remaining between them. The CDR3 has 16 amino acids.

For this clonotype: Compared with germline, one end of the junction differs, possibly owing to a read error. Found in a library prepared for alpha chains, this beta chain is an off-target read, and its abundance has little meaning. This chain joins TRBV5-1 and TRBJ1-2, with TRBD1 matching over 11 bases. This CDR3 is built from 15 residues. Germline values: CDR1 SGHRS, CDR2 YFSETQ. The CDR3 protein is CASSFGQGAKYGYTF. Here the CDR3 DNA reads TGCGCCAGCAGCTTCGGACAGGGGGCTAAGTATGGCTACACCTTC.

This clonotype has a handful of counts. A junction boundary mismatches the germline segment, possibly from a read error. As an off-target read in a library built for alpha chains, this beta chain has a frequency of little significance. This chain joins TRBV7-6 and TRBJ2-3, with 7 bases that match TRBD1. There are 17 residues in the CDR3. Per the germline V gene, CDR1 is SGHVS and CDR2 is FNYEAQ. The CDR3 region has the DNA TGTGCCAGCAGCTTCCGGACAGGACAAGGGCCCACAAATACGCAGTATTTT. It encodes CASSFRTGQGPTNTQYF.

Turning to this clonotype: This beta chain is off target for a library built for alpha chains, so its abundance means little. V usage is TRBV20-1 and J usage is TRBJ1-5; 10 bases fit TRBD1. CDR1 is DFQATT and CDR2 is SNEGSKA in the germline V gene (reference sequence). There are 14 residues in the CDR3. The junction had 6 bases not matched to a gene; V was cut back by 3 bases and J by 7 bases. The CDR3 spells CSARTGGRGQPQHF. CDR3 nucleotide sequence: TGCAGTGCTAGGACAGGGGGCCGGGGGCAGCCCCAGCATTTT.

Notes on this clonotype: Little can be read into the size of this beta chain, an off-target read in a library designed for alpha chains. The chain carries TRBV12-3 or TRBV12-4 and TRBJ1-2; 7 bases line up with TRBD1. V lost 6 bases and J lost 8; bases outside the gene matches: 9. The CDR3 covers 13 residues. CDR3 loop: CASSYRTGGGYTF. The CDR3 nucleotides read TGTGCCAGCAGCTATAGGACAGGCGGCGGCTACACCTTC.

About this clonotype: This beta chain is off target for a library built for alpha chains, so its abundance means little. This sequence joins TRBV3-1 and TRBJ1-3, with 7 bases aligning to TRBD1. V shed 4 bases and J 0 bases; nucleotides not matched to a gene: 6. The CDR3 length is 16 residues. Germline CDR1 is LGHDT and CDR2 is YNNKEL (reference sequence). The CDR3 loop is CASSPPGTVSGNTIYF. The CDR3 bases are TGTGCCAGCAGCCCCCCCGGGACAGTCTCTGGAAACACCATATATTTT.

With respect to this clonotype: This beta chain came through as a stray read in a library set up for alpha chains, and its size says little. This chain connects TRBV20-1 to TRBJ1-1; D is uncertain. Germline CDR1 DFQATT, CDR2 SNEGSKA (reference sequence). CDR3 size: 14 residues. Trimming left V 1 base short and J 5 bases short, with 14 bases between. CDR3 DNA: TGCAGTGCTAGAGGTGGACCTCCCGGTACTGAAGCTTTCTTT. Its translation: CSARGGPPGTEAFF.

A note on this clonotype: This beta chain came through as a stray read in a library set up for alpha chains, and its size says little. This chain joins TRBV28 and TRBJ1-1; 9 nucleotides match TRBD1. With 8 bases clipped from V and 5 bases from J, the junction kept 6 bases outside the gene matches. Germline CDR1 and CDR2: MDHEN and SYDVKM. The CDR3 has 13 amino acids. The CDR3 protein is CASGRDRVTEAFF. In DNA, the CDR3 is TGTGCCAGCGGCCGGGACAGGGTTACTGAAGCTTTCTTT. Full variable domain (outside the CDR3, taken from reference TRBV28 and TRBJ1-1): DVKVTQSSRYLVKRTGEKVFLECVQDMDHENMFWYRQDPGLGLRLIYFSYDVKMKEKGDIPEGYSVSREKKERFSLILESASTNQTSMYLCASGRDRVTEAFFGQGTRLTVV.

In regard to this clonotype: The library was designed around alpha chains, so this beta chain is a stray read whose abundance carries little weight. The rearrangement joins TRBV4-2 to TRBJ2-7; 10 positions agree with TRBD2. CDR3 length: 16 amino acids. Germline V gene lookup returns CDR1 LGHNA and CDR2 YNFKEQ. V lost 0 bases to trimming and J lost 5 bases; unmatched junction nucleotides: 7. CDR3 loop: CASSQDAAGGPDEQYF. The CDR3 nucleotides are TGTGCCAGCAGCCAAGACGCAGCGGGAGGGCCAGACGAGCAGTACTTC.